Listed below are T cell receptor beta chains from one sample, sequenced in a study of shared clonotypes between healthy human individuals. Assay: immunoSEQ multiplex PCR; the TCRdb copy retains only in-frame clones and omits some. The sample lists approximately 2.3 million clones, 85% to 95% occurring once. What was sequenced was naive CD4+ T cells from PBMCs. These receptors were taken from a man between 18 and 35 years old in good health. Some clones in this sample may be carry-over from other donors' samples. CDR3s include the opening cysteine and the closing phenylalanine or tryptophan. D genes are given only for firm matches. The listing skips clone size in some rows; elsewhere it reads once, few, many or a size class.

V gene: TRBV19
J gene: TRBJ1-2
D gene: .
clone size: once
CDR3 protein: CASSMGPGTRRGYTF
CDR3 DNA: TGTGCCAGTAGTATGGGGCCAGGGACTCGGCGGGGCTACACCTTC

V gene: TRBV6-1
J gene: TRBJ2-5
D gene: .
clone size: .
CDR3 protein: CASSVGGRAPSQETQYF
CDR3 DNA: TGTGCCAGCAGTGTAGGGGGGAGGGCCCCCTCCCAAGAGACCCAGTACTTC

V gene: TRBV5-1
J gene: TRBJ2-5
D gene: .
clone size: .
CDR3 protein: CASSLSRSQETQYF
CDR3 DNA: TGCGCCAGCAGCCTCAGTCGAAGTCAAGAGACCCAGTACTTC

V gene: TRBV7-9
J gene: TRBJ1-1
D gene: TRBD1
clone size: .
CDR3 protein: CASSWTGRNTEAFF
CDR3 DNA: TGTGCCAGCAGCTGGACAGGGCGGAACACTGAAGCTTTCTTT

V gene: TRBV7-2
J gene: TRBJ1-5
D gene: .
clone size: .
CDR3 protein: CASSFQRWGFSNQPQHF
CDR3 DNA: TGTGCCAGCAGCTTCCAGAGGTGGGGCTTTAGCAATCAGCCCCAGCATTTT

V gene: TRBV19
J gene: TRBJ2-2
D gene: TRBD2
clone size: .
CDR3 protein: CARTPGLAGVVGELFF
CDR3 DNA: TGTGCCAGGACCCCTGGTCTAGCGGGAGTGGTCGGGGAGCTGTTTTTT

V gene: TRBV4-1
J gene: TRBJ2-3
D gene: .
clone size: .
CDR3 protein: CASSQSREFGTDTQYF
CDR3 DNA: TGCGCCAGCAGCCAGTCACGGGAGTTCGGCACAGATACGCAGTATTTT

V gene: TRBV5-4
J gene: TRBJ2-7
D gene: TRBD2
clone size: .
CDR3 protein: CASSLSGGTYEQYF
CDR3 DNA: TGTGCCAGCAGCTTGTCGGGGGGGACCTACGAGCAGTACTTC

V gene: TRBV5-1
J gene: TRBJ2-7
D gene: TRBD1
clone size: .
CDR3 protein: CASSLQGVEQYF
CDR3 DNA: TGCGCCAGCAGCTTACAGGGGGTAGAGCAGTACTTC

V gene: TRBV18
J gene: TRBJ1-5
D gene: .
clone size: .
CDR3 protein: CASSPQGPANQPQHF
CDR3 DNA: TGTGCCAGCTCACCACAGGGGCCGGCTAATCAGCCCCAGCATTTT

V gene: TRBV4-1
J gene: TRBJ2-5
D gene: .
clone size: .
CDR3 protein: CASSQDSGWYQETQYF
CDR3 DNA: TGCGCCAGCAGCCAAGACAGCGGGTGGTACCAAGAGACCCAGTACTTC

V gene: TRBV5-1
J gene: TRBJ2-7
D gene: .
clone size: .
CDR3 protein: CASSLDRTSTGEQYF
CDR3 DNA: TGCGCCAGCAGCTTGGACAGGACGTCTACTGGGGAGCAGTACTTC

V gene: TRBV5-1
J gene: TRBJ1-3
D gene: .
clone size: .
CDR3 protein: CASSLDAGQTLSNSGNTIYF
CDR3 DNA: TGCGCCAGCAGCTTAGATGCGGGACAAACTCTAAGTAACTCTGGAAACACCATATATTTT

V gene: TRBV10-3
J gene: TRBJ1-4
D gene: .
clone size: .
CDR3 protein: CAISESARTNEKLFF
CDR3 DNA: TGTGCCATCAGTGAGTCGGCGAGAACTAATGAAAAACTGTTTTTT

V gene: TRBV19
J gene: TRBJ2-7
D gene: TRBD2
clone size: .
CDR3 protein: CASKLAGIDSYEQYF
CDR3 DNA: TGTGCCAGTAAGCTAGCGGGAATAGACTCCTACGAGCAGTACTTC

V gene: TRBV6-6
J gene: TRBJ1-1
D gene: TRBD1
clone size: .
CDR3 protein: CAGRTGGSNTEAFF
CDR3 DNA: TGTGCCGGCCGGACAGGGGGCTCGAACACTGAAGCTTTCTTT

V gene: TRBV5-1
J gene: TRBJ2-5
D gene: TRBD1
clone size: .
CDR3 protein: CASKIGTGMETQYF
CDR3 DNA: TGCGCCAGCAAAATCGGGACAGGGATGGAGACCCAGTACTTC

V gene: TRBV7-9
J gene: TRBJ1-6
D gene: .
clone size: once
CDR3 protein: CASSSGNFGSPLHF
CDR3 DNA: TGTGCCAGCAGCTCCGGAAATTTTGGATCACCCCTCCACTTT

V gene: TRBV27
J gene: TRBJ2-7
D gene: .
clone size: .
CDR3 protein: CASSLISPYEQYF
CDR3 DNA: TGTGCCAGCAGTTTAATTTCCCCCTACGAGCAGTACTTC

V gene: TRBV5-1
J gene: TRBJ2-7
D gene: .
clone size: .
CDR3 protein: CASKPDSSSYEQYF
CDR3 DNA: TGCGCCAGCAAGCCCGACTCCAGCTCCTACGAGCAGTACTTC

V gene: TRBV29-1
J gene: TRBJ1-1
D gene: .
clone size: few
CDR3 protein: CSGEQGGNTEAFF
CDR3 DNA: TGCAGCGGGGAGCAGGGAGGGAACACTGAAGCTTTCTTT

V gene: TRBV7-2
J gene: TRBJ1-2
D gene: .
clone size: .
CDR3 protein: CASSLGVQGSFTF
CDR3 DNA: TGTGCCAGCAGCTTAGGGGTCCAGGGATCATTCACCTTC

V gene: TRBV7-9
J gene: TRBJ2-1
D gene: TRBD2
clone size: .
CDR3 protein: CASSLGSAAGVGGEQFF
CDR3 DNA: TGTGCCAGCAGCTTAGGTTCGGCAGCGGGAGTAGGTGGTGAGCAGTTCTTC

V gene: TRBV5-1
J gene: TRBJ1-1
D gene: .
clone size: .
CDR3 protein: CASSFEGQQNTEAFF
CDR3 DNA: TGCGCCAGCAGTTTTGAGGGGCAACAGAACACTGAAGCTTTCTTT

V gene: TRBV19
J gene: TRBJ2-7
D gene: .
clone size: .
CDR3 protein: CASRRQISGPYEQYF
CDR3 DNA: TGTGCCAGTAGAAGACAGATTTCTGGGCCCTACGAGCAGTACTTC

V gene: TRBV30
J gene: TRBJ2-5
D gene: TRBD1
clone size: .
CDR3 protein: CAWSVGGPGETQYF
CDR3 DNA: TGTGCCTGGAGTGTAGGGGGCCCTGGGGAGACCCAGTACTTC